This T cell receptor (beta chain) was recovered during a study of T cell responses to AZD1222 COVID-19 vaccine. General study points: It was only a handful of AZD1222 recipients who were seropositive at baseline.

This table comes from immunoSEQ multiplex PCR, and its TCRdb copy is limited to in-frame clones, with some not included. The sample lists about 120,000 clones, over 80% occurring once. Per germline, CDR1 SGDLS and CDR2 YYNGEE. There are 15 residues in the CDR3. Trimming removed 3 bases from V and 1 base from J, with 12 bases in between. Concerning this clone itself: The antigen remains unidentified.

This sequence was found in an adult in good health. Sample: peripheral blood, taken on day 0 of AZD1222 vaccination. V usage is TRBV9 and J usage is TRBJ2-3; the D gene is possibly TRBD2 (5 bases). The CDR3 nucleotides read TGTGCCAGCAGCGCTGCGGGCCTGGGCACAGATACGCAGTATTTT. Translating gives CASSAAGLGTDTQYF.